The 24 T cell receptor beta chains below all came from one sample that was sequenced in a study of cytomegalovirus exposure and HLA in healthy donors. PCR primers comprised 60 Vbeta and 13 Jbeta primers. Data came from immunoSEQ multiplex PCR; TCRdb stores just in-frame clones and leaves some out. This sample's table reports under 120,000 clones. Sequencing was performed on PBMCs. These receptors were obtained from a man aged 45-60 years in good health and CMV-seronegative.

The chain combines TRBV5-1 with TRBJ1-2; a weak D match, TRBD1 (6 bases). The CDR3 spans 14 residues. V was pared by 4 bases and J by 6 bases, with 16 bases between. Germline V gene sequence: CDR1 SGHRS, CDR2 YFSETQ. The CDR3 sequence is CASSPRLQGDGYTF. The CDR3 DNA sequence: TGCGCCAGCAGCCCTAGACTACAGGGAGATGGCTACACCTTC.

The chain employs TRBV5-1 and TRBJ2-5; TRBD2 agrees at 8 bases. The end of the DNA fits TRBJ2-7 better, so the J call may be wrong. Per germline, CDR1 SGHRS and CDR2 YFSETQ. This CDR3 is 16 amino acids long. CDR3 coding DNA: TGCGCCAGCAGCTTCTCCGGGACTAGTAATCCCTACGAGCAGTACTTC. Translated: CASSFSGTSNPYEQYF.

The chain joins TRBV29-1 to TRBJ1-1; TRBD1 matches at 9 bases. Per germline, CDR1 SQVTM and CDR2 ANQGSEA. After removal of 6 bases from V and 4 bases from J, the junction contained 9 bases not matched to a gene. The CDR3 consists of 14 residues. CDR3 sequence (DNA): TGCAGCGTCGCCTTAAAGGACAGGGGCACTGAAGCTTTCTTT. As protein: CSVALKDRGTEAFF.

V usage is TRBV5-1 and J usage is TRBJ2-7; the match to TRBD2 covers 15 bases. J lost 6 bases, V lost 1 base, and 8 bases had no gene match. Germline loops: CDR1 SGHRS, CDR2 YFSETQ. The CDR3 has 17 amino acids. The DNA for the CDR3 is TGCGCCAGCAGCTTGTTGCCGGGACTAGCGGGGGGACCCGAGCAGTACTTC. Translated, it gives CASSLLPGLAGGPEQYF.

The CDR3 protein is CASSDVGGESTEAFF. The CDR3 region has the DNA TGTGCCAGCAGTGACGTGGGAGGGGAATCCACTGAAGCTTTCTTT. The chain recombines TRBV2 with TRBJ1-1; maybe TRBD1 (5 bases). The CDR3 sequence is 15 residues long. Germline V CDR1 and CDR2: SNHLY, FYNNEI. Trimming removed 3 bases from V and 4 bases from J, with 15 bases in between.

The V gene is TRBV7-6, the J gene TRBJ2-3; D perhaps matches TRBD1 (6 bases). This CDR3 spans 17 amino acids. The V end lost 5 bases, the J end lost 1 base, and 19 bases lay between the germline ends. The germline CDR1 and CDR2 sequences are SGHVS and FNYEAQ. CDR3 coding DNA: TGTGCCAGCAGCCGGACGGGACACCGGGCGGGCACAGATACGCAGTATTTT. This codes for CASSRTGHRAGTDTQYF.

The rearrangement links TRBV18 to TRBJ1-1; D is possibly TRBD1 (6 bases). The CDR3 loop spans 12 amino acids. V was trimmed by 6 bases and J by 5 bases, leaving 10 bases between them. The germline V gene has CDR1 KGHSH and CDR2 LQKENI. The CDR3 sequence is CASSLRGTEAFF. The CDR3 DNA reads as TGTGCCAGCTCGCTTAGGGGGACTGAAGCTTTCTTT.

The gene calls are TRBV2 and TRBJ2-2; 7 bases are shared with TRBD2. Germline CDR1 reads SNHLY; CDR2 reads FYNNEI. V shed 6 bases, J shed 1 base, and the junction held 2 bases outside the gene matches. The CDR3 covers 14 residues. The DNA of the CDR3 is TGTGCCAGCAGCCCGGGGGGGAACACCGGGGAGCTGTTTTTT. It translates to CASSPGGNTGELFF.

V gene TRBV18 combines with J gene TRBJ1-1, with D maybe TRBD1 (6 bases). The CDR3 spans 18 residues. Trimming pared 3 bases from V and 2 bases from J, leaving 22 bases between. Germline V CDR1 and CDR2: KGHSH, LQKENI. CDR3 protein: CASSPQKSTGPVNTEAFF. CDR3 sequence (DNA): TGTGCCAGCTCACCCCAAAAAAGTACAGGGCCTGTAAACACTGAAGCTTTCTTT.

This chain's CDR3 is CASSIVGGPGELFF. The CDR3 DNA sequence: TGTGCCAGTAGTATAGTGGGAGGTCCCGGGGAGCTGTTTTTT. The chain uses TRBV19 and TRBJ2-2, with D perhaps TRBD2 (6 bases). V was shortened by 1 base and J by 6 bases, with 9 bases between the two germline ends. Germline lookup yields CDR1 LNHDA and CDR2 SQIVND (reference sequence). This CDR3 comprises 14 residues.

The V and J genes are TRBV4-3 and TRBJ2-7; TRBD2 matches at 11 bases. V shed 4 bases and J 8 bases; nucleotides not matched to a gene: 13. The CDR3 contains 16 residues. Per germline, CDR1 LGHNA and CDR2 YSLEER. The CDR3 loop is CASSPQWLAGGSQQYF. The CDR3 DNA is TGCGCCAGCAGCCCCCAATGGCTAGCGGGAGGCTCCCAGCAGTACTTC.

V usage is TRBV19 and J usage is TRBJ2-5; 7 bases are shared with TRBD2. The CDR3 sequence is 15 residues long. Germline V lookup: CDR1 LNHDA, CDR2 SQIVND (reference sequence). The junction had 8 bases not matched to a gene; V was cut back by 6 bases and J by 1 base. CDR3 coding DNA: TGTGCCAGTAGGGATTGGGGGGGGGTCCAAGAGACCCAGTACTTC. This encodes CASRDWGGVQETQYF.

The chain has TRBV19 and TRBJ1-5; unclear D gene. CDR1 is LNHDA and CDR2 is SQIVND in the germline V gene (reference sequence). The CDR3 sequence is 12 residues long. Trimming took 3 bases from V and 6 from J, leaving 6 bases between them. In DNA, the CDR3 is TGTGCCAGTAGTATCGTTAGTCAGCCCCAGCATTTT. This codes for CASSIVSQPQHF.

The V gene is TRBV19, the J gene TRBJ1-2; tentatively, D is TRBD1 (5 bases). This CDR3 has 14 residues. The V and J ends lost 4 bases and 2 bases respectively, with 11 bases between them. Germline CDR1 is LNHDA and CDR2 is SQIVND (reference sequence). The CDR3 nucleotides read TGTGCCAGTAGTACGACTCGGGGGAACTATGGCTACACCTTC. It specifies CASSTTRGNYGYTF.

The chain carries TRBV5-8 and TRBJ2-1; 16 bases are a match to TRBD2. The V and J ends lost 4 bases and 9 bases, in that order; junction bases with no gene match: 13. The CDR3 extends over 18 amino acids. Looked up from germline, CDR1 is SGHTS and CDR2 is YDEGEE. CDR3 DNA: TGTGCCAGCAGCGTCTCCGGGACTAGCGGGGGGGCCCGAACTGAGCAGTTCTTC. It codes for CASSVSGTSGGARTEQFF.

The J gene is TRBJ2-3, the V gene TRBV27; D may be TRBD2 (5 bases). This CDR3 comprises 14 residues. Between the trimmed V and J ends, which lost 1 base and 2 bases, there was a span of 7 bases. Germline CDR1 MNHEY, CDR2 SMNVEV (reference sequence). The CDR3 sequence: CASSLLGDTDTQYF. DNA of the CDR3: TGTGCCAGCAGTTTATTGGGAGACACAGATACGCAGTATTTT.

This chain connects TRBV2 to TRBJ2-7, with 15 positions matching TRBD2. The CDR3 extends over 14 amino acids. CDR1 and CDR2 (germline): SNHLY, FYNNEI. Trimming at V came to 7 bases and at J to 4 bases, leaving 2 bases not matched to a gene. CDR3 sequence (DNA): TGTGCCAGCACCGGACTAGCGGGAGGGTACGAGCAGTACTTC. It codes for CASTGLAGGYEQYF.

This sequence joins TRBV7-6 and TRBJ2-1; D perhaps matches TRBD2 (7 bases). The CDR3 length is 15 residues. Germline assignment: CDR1 SGHVS and CDR2 FNYEAQ. The V and J ends lost 5 bases and 9 bases respectively, with 20 bases between them. This CDR3 is CASSPQLGASGEQFF. CDR3 DNA: TGTGCCAGCAGCCCTCAACTGGGGGCTAGCGGTGAGCAGTTCTTC.

The chain combines TRBV7-6 with TRBJ2-3; 8 bases match TRBD1. The CDR3 runs 15 residues. The germline V gene encodes CDR1 SGHVS and CDR2 FNYEAQ. V was clipped by 4 bases and J by 4 bases; unmatched bases: 7. CDR3 sequence (DNA): TGTGCCAGCAGCTCGAGGACAGGGAGGCCAGATACGCAGTATTTT. Translating it yields CASSSRTGRPDTQYF.

V and J are TRBV14 and TRBJ2-3, with a possible D match to TRBD2 (5 bases). This CDR3 contains 16 residues. V dropped 3 bases and J dropped 2 bases, with 15 bases sitting between them. Looked up from germline, CDR1 is SGHDN and CDR2 is FVKESK. The CDR3 DNA sequence: TGTGCCAGCAGCCACGGCTGGGTGGAGGACACAGATACGCAGTATTTT. It yields the protein CASSHGWVEDTDTQYF.

This sequence joins TRBV9 and TRBJ2-7; TRBD2 matches at 8 bases. Germline-derived CDR1 and CDR2 are SGDLS and YYNGEE. The CDR3 sequence is 13 residues long. V was pared by 4 bases and J by 8 bases, with 8 bases of the junction left unmatched. CDR3 sequence reads: CASSSGLELQQYF. The CDR3 bases are TGTGCCAGCAGCTCGGGACTAGAGTTGCAGCAGTACTTC.

The chain links TRBV29-1 to TRBJ1-2; tentatively, D is TRBD1 (5 bases). The CDR3 totals 12 residues. With 7 bases removed from V and 5 bases from J, the gap between germline ends came to 14 bases. Germline CDR1 and CDR2: SQVTM and ANQGSEA. DNA for the CDR3: TGCAGCGGTACAGGAACAAGTTATGGCTACACCTTC. Translation: CSGTGTSYGYTF.

This chain joins TRBV5-4 and TRBJ2-7; TRBD1 agrees at 8 bases. The CDR3 contains 12 residues. The V segment lost 7 bases and the J segment 5 bases; nucleotides outside the gene matches: 5. Per the germline V gene, CDR1 is SGHNT and CDR2 is YYREEE (reference sequence). DNA for the CDR3: TGTGCCAGCGGGCGGACAGGGAACGAGCAGTACTTC. It yields the protein CASGRTGNEQYF.

The chain couples TRBV5-1 to TRBJ2-1, with D maybe TRBD1 (5 bases). The CDR3 consists of 14 residues. The germline V and J ends were trimmed by 0 bases and 8 bases, with 12 bases remaining between them. Per the germline V gene, CDR1 is SGHRS and CDR2 is YFSETQ. CDR3 in DNA: TGCGCCAGCAGCTTGGTCAGGGATGGGGATGAGCAGTTCTTC. Its protein product is CASSLVRDGDEQFF.